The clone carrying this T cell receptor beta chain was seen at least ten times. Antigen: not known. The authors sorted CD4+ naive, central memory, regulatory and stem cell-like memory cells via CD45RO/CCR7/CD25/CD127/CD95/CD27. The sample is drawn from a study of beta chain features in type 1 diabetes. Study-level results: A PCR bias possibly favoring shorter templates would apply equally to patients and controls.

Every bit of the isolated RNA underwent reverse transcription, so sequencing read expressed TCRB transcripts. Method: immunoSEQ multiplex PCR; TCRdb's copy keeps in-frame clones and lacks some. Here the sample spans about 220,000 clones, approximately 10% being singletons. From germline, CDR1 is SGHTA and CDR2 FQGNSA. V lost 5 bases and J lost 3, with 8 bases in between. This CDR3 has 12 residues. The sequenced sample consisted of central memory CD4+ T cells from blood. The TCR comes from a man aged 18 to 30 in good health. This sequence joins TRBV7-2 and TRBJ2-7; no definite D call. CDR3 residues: CASSPTIYEQYF. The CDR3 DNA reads TGTGCCAGCAGCCCAACGATCTACGAGCAGTACTTC. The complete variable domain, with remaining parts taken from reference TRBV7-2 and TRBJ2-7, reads GAGVSQSPSNKVTEKGKDVELRCDPISGHTALYWYRQSLGQGLEFLIYFQGNSAPDKSGLPSDRFSAERTGGSVSTLTIQRTQQEDSAVYLCASSPTIYEQYFGPGTRLTVT.